What follows is one T cell receptor (beta chain) and its context. This record belongs to a study of blood T cell repertoires in COVID-19. Study in general: Samples came from the United States, Italy and Spain, spanning acute and convalescent COVID-19.

Germline CDR1 is SGHRS and CDR2 is YFSETQ. The germline V and J ends were trimmed by 1 base and 1 base, with 12 bases remaining between them. The CDR3 is made up of 15 amino acids. Profiling relied on immunoSEQ multiplex PCR, and the TCRdb table lists in-frame clones only, not all of them. The data contain fewer than 90,000 clones, about 95% of them seen just once; the ten biggest clones take up approximately 4.2%. V and J are TRBV5-1 and TRBJ2-7; D gene uncertain. The source is a human donor with active COVID-19. The donor label of this sample is uncertain. Sequencing was done on a sample of peripheral blood. Here the CDR3 DNA reads TGCGCCAGCAGCTTGAACTTTCCGGAGTCCTACGAGCAGTACTTC. Its protein product is CASSLNFPESYEQYF. Together with reference TRBV5-1 and TRBJ2-7, the CDR3 gives the full variable domain: KAGVTQTPRYLIKTRGQQVTLSCSPISGHRSVSWYQQTPGQGLQFLFEYFSETQRNKGNFPGRFSGRQFSNSRSEMNVSTLELGDSALYLCASSLNFPESYEQYFGPGTRLTVT.